The TCR beta chain under discussion was sequenced for a study of regulatory T cells in long-lasting Graves disease. HTBI primers from iRepertoire and Arm-PCR of CDR3 regions yielded the TCR beta libraries. TCRdb reanalysed the multiplex PCR reads using MiXCR and keeps one entry per CDR3 protein. The sample shows over 350,000 distinct CDR3 sequences, about 15% of them seen only once. Time point reported: newly diagnosed GD, antithyroid drugs for less than 3 months. The TCR library used RNA extracted from PBMCs. V shed 5 bases and J shed 3 bases, with 19 bases lying between them. CDR1 MNHEY and CDR2 SVGEGT come from the germline V gene. The CDR3 totals 16 residues. These data also featured in a second study, about T cells in Graves' hyperthyroidism and ophthalmopathy.

The rearrangement uses TRBV6-2 or TRBV6-3 and TRBJ1-1; D might be TRBD1 (5 bases). Sequencing used peripheral blood mononuclear cells (PBMCs), obtained at new diagnosis, from a patient treated with antithyroid drugs. The origin of this receptor is a woman between 45 and 60 years old with Graves disease. The CDR3: CASSEVRGFTDTEAFF. The CDR3 DNA is TGTGCCAGCAGTGAAGTACGGGGGTTTACGGACACTGAAGCTTTCTTT.